This TCR beta chain was found in a study of T cells after yellow fever vaccination (dated by TCRdb to the late 2010s). Notes on the research overall: The SMART-Seq v4 Ultra Low Input RNA kit was used to prepare libraries from fractions with low cell numbers. Bulk TCR alpha and beta repertoires were sequenced longitudinally to track T-cell clones before and after primary and booster YFV17D yellow fever vaccination. The cohort comprised two healthy male donors, one aged 18 to 29 and one aged 30 to 40 years. Bulk PBMC replicates and cell subsets were isolated from blood drawn at multiple timepoints before and after both primary and secondary immunization. The full study reports these points: Computational filtering was required because FACS-sorted repertoires could contain abundant contaminating clonotypes from the bulk population. A small fraction of clonotypes showed up in both the CD4 and CD8 compartments, probably as a result of convergent recombination. The study included only a couple of donors, which limits how far the findings can be generalized. Most clones expanded after primary vaccination were re-detected after the booster (just under 97% of CD4 and around nine tenths of CD8), suggesting broad memory maintenance. The secondary T-cell response was weaker than the primary response but faster, peaking on day 5 instead of day 15.

The sample's treatment or condition label, decoded: live attenuated yellow fever vaccine strain. At every blood-draw timepoint, two biological replicates of bulk PBMCs were collected. A standard Ficoll-Paque protocol was used to isolate PBMCs from peripheral blood. RNA was extracted with TriZol from bulk PBMCs, CD4 and CD8 fractions, and dextramer-positive and dextramer-negative fractions. TCR cDNA was synthesized by 5'RACE template switching, through which a universal primer site and unique molecular identifiers were introduced. cDNA synthesis was primed from both the TCR alpha and TCR beta constant segments. Library amplification used two PCR steps, and the second PCR step added sample barcodes and sequencing adapters. Sequencing of libraries was done on Illumina HiSeq 2500 (2x100 bp) or NovaSeq (2x150 bp). Under the source paper's analysis protocol: Reads were demultiplexed and collapsed into UMI consensus sequences with MIGEC, and V(D)J alignment was performed with MiXCR. Using edgeR on replicate PBMC samples, clonotypes were called vaccine-responding if FDR was below 0.01 and the log2 fold change was above 5 up to day 15. Bulk clonotypes were assigned CD4 or CD8 identity according to which sequenced CD4 or CD8 repertoire held them at higher abundance. Clones were called with MiXCR by TCRdb after fastp trimmed the public reads at Q25, and only in-frame beta chains were retained. Each record represents a unique CDR3 protein, reported with the most common genes and DNA among its rows. These V and J calls are TCRdb output, not the study's own analysis. The sample has about 580,000 distinct CDR3 sequences on record, approximately 16% of them singletons. The ten top clones hold around a sixth of the sample.

A note on this clonotype: Its antigen is unknown. No base qualities exist here, and no much larger clone lies one base off it.

Trimming removed 4 bases from V and 7 bases from J, leaving 10 bases between the germline ends. The CDR3 measures 12 amino acids from cysteine to phenylalanine. Only the CDR3 DNA stays, 36 bases, in frame from base 1. As encoded in the germline V gene, CDR1 is MNHEY while CDR2 is SVGAGI. The chain employs TRBV6-5 and TRBJ1-2, and perhaps TRBD1 as D gene, on 5 matching bases. The clonotype originates from a man aged 18-30 years who received the YFV17D yellow fever vaccine. The input for sequencing was PBMCs, taken 5 days after the first yellow fever vaccination. The CDR3 in this case is CASSSFGGGYTF. The nucleotides read TGTGCCAGCAGTTCGTTTGGGGGTGGCTACACCTTC.